The 13 T cell receptor beta chains in this list originate from one sample, sequenced in a study of T-cell reconstitution after alpha-beta-depleted transplantation in children. The library targeted TCRbeta and was prepared with unique molecular identifiers. Each CDR3 protein is one row after TCRdb ran MiXCR on the PCR reads. The sample has about 600,000 distinct CDR3 sequences; roughly 23% are singletons. This material consisted of PBMCs, mostly from graft donor cells, taken 360 days after TCRalphabeta/CD19-depleted stem cell transplant. The receptors derive from a boy in the first two years of life who had a stem cell transplant for acute myeloid leukemia, so the T cells may come from the graft donor.

The chain recombines TRBV29-1 with TRBJ2-4, with TRBD2 as a possible D gene (5 bases). The germline V gene has CDR1 SQVTM and CDR2 ANQGSEA. Trimming shortened V by 6 bases and J by 2 bases, and 17 bases separated the two germline ends. This CDR3 contains 15 residues. CDR3 loop: CSVEAGYFSKNIQYF. CDR3 sequence (DNA): TGCAGCGTGGAGGCCGGGTATTTTTCCAAAAACATTCAGTACTTC.

The gene calls are TRBV15 and TRBJ1-1; the D gene is possibly TRBD1 (6 bases). Germline CDR1 reads LNHNV; CDR2 reads YYDKDF (reference sequence). The CDR3 sequence is 17 residues long. V lost 3 bases and J lost 0, with 17 bases in between. CDR3 in DNA: TGTGCCACCAGCAGTGGAGACCCGAGGGGGATGAACACTGAAGCTTTCTTT. This translates into CATSSGDPRGMNTEAFF.

J is TRBJ2-7 and V is TRBV6-2 or TRBV6-3; D gene unclear. The CDR3 is 13 residues long. Trimming shortened V by 2 bases and J by 3 bases, and 8 bases separated the two germline ends. Germline V gene sequence: CDR1 MNHEY, CDR2 SVGEGT. CDR3: CASSYGPYYEQYV. The CDR3 nucleotides are TGTGCCAGCAGTTACGGGCCTTACTACGAGCAGTACGTC.

A few counts support this clonotype. The gene calls are TRBV12-3 or TRBV12-4 and TRBJ1-4, with D possibly matching TRBD1 (5 bases). CDR3 length equals 14 residues. V dropped 5 bases and J dropped 8 bases, with 15 bases sitting between them. The CDR3 region has the DNA TGTGCCAGCAGTCCGGGACCATGGGGGGAAAAACTGTTTTTT. Its protein is CASSPGPWGEKLFF.

CDR3 sequence reads: CASTSDRSSGNTIYF. The DNA for the CDR3 is TGTGCCAGCACCTCAGACAGGAGCTCTGGAAACACCATATATTTT. The chain uses TRBV12-3 or TRBV12-4 and TRBJ1-3; tentative D call: TRBD1 (6 bases). CDR3 length: 15 residues. V lost 7 bases and J lost 0, with 13 bases in between.

This clonotype was recorded many times. The chain links TRBV7-9 to TRBJ1-1; D gene unclear. The CDR3 is made up of 15 amino acids. V lost 1 base and J 2 bases, leaving 11 bases between the germline ends. Germline lookup yields CDR1 SEHNR and CDR2 FQNEAQ (reference sequence). The CDR3 region has the DNA TGTGCCAGCAGCTTAGATAGCGTCCGAAACACTGAAGCTTTCTTT. This sequence encodes CASSLDSVRNTEAFF.

V usage is TRBV30 and J usage is TRBJ1-1; D might be TRBD1 (5 bases). Per germline, CDR1 GTSNPN and CDR2 SVGIG (reference sequence). V was shortened by 4 bases and J by 8 bases, with 14 bases between the two germline ends. The CDR3 has 12 amino acids. This chain's CDR3 is CAWTGVLGEAFF. The CDR3 DNA is TGTGCCTGGACGGGGGTCCTGGGGGAAGCTTTCTTT.

There are many counts of this clonotype. This chain uses TRBV7-2 with TRBJ2-1; D unresolved. The CDR3 has 13 amino acids. Germline CDR1 reads SGHTA; CDR2 reads FQGNSA. Trimming cost V 3 bases and J 3 bases, with 6 bases left between them. The CDR3 spells CASSLADYNEQFF. DNA for the CDR3: TGTGCCAGCAGCTTGGCGGACTACAATGAGCAGTTCTTC.

Here the CDR3 DNA reads TGCAGTGCTAGAGATCGGCGGGCCCAGTACTTC. Its protein product is CSARDRRAQYF. This chain uses TRBV20-1 with TRBJ2-5, with a weak D call TRBD2 (5 bases). The germline CDR1 and CDR2 sequences are DFQATT and SNEGSKA (reference sequence). The V end lost 0 bases, the J end lost 9 bases, and 8 bases lay between the germline ends. The CDR3 sequence is 11 residues long.

In this sample, this clonotype turned up many times. This chain joins TRBV21-1 and TRBJ1-1; the DNA was not used to check the table's D call, TRBD1. TRBV21-1 is a known pseudogene. This CDR3 is built from 17 residues. The CDR3, as DNA: TGTGCCAGCAACGGGGAAGGGACAGGGGTGGAAAACACTGAAGCTTTCTTT. This gives the protein CASNGEGTGVENTEAFF.

This clonotype has just a few counts. At one end, the junction sequence differs from germline, possibly due to a read error. The chain links TRBV5-1 to TRBJ2-5, with 11 bases identical to TRBD2. Germline V gene data show CDR1 as SGHRS and CDR2 as YFSETQ. The CDR3 consists of 11 residues. CDR3 residues: CASGLAGPQDF. In DNA, the CDR3 is TGCGCCTCAGGACTAGCGGGCCCCCAAGACTTC.

This clonotype showed up just a few times. The CDR3 nucleotides read TGCGCCAGCAGCTTAGAGGGGGCTAGGGAGCAGTACTTC. Translated: CASSLEGAREQYF. The chain uses TRBV5-1 and TRBJ2-7; 7 bases align to TRBD1. Unmatched junction bases numbered 6, after V lost 2 bases and J lost 7 bases. The CDR3 runs to 13 residues. CDR1 and CDR2 from the germline V gene are SGHRS and YFSETQ.

The chain employs TRBV15 and TRBJ1-2; the match to TRBD1 covers 12 bases. Unmatched junction bases numbered 3, after V lost 0 bases and J lost 4 bases. The CDR3 has 16 amino acids. Germline V lookup: CDR1 LNHNV, CDR2 YYDKDF (reference sequence). CDR3: CATSRDGTGGAYGYTF. The CDR3 bases are TGTGCCACCAGCAGAGATGGGACAGGGGGCGCCTATGGCTACACCTTC.